These 20 T cell receptor beta chains share one sample of origin, sequenced in a study of blood T cell repertoires in COVID-19. Sequencing used immunoSEQ multiplex PCR; TCRdb keeps in-frame clones, though not all of them. The sample records 75,000 to 95,000 clones, around 85% being singletons. The source material was peripheral blood. Receptor source: a man of 80 years or more with active or convalescent COVID-19.

This clone was detected only once. V gene TRBV5-1 combines with J gene TRBJ2-5; 14 bases align to TRBD2. The CDR3 extends over 15 amino acids. Germline assignment: CDR1 SGHRS and CDR2 YFSETQ. After removal of 4 bases from V and 2 bases from J, the junction contained 1 base not matched to a gene. The CDR3 DNA is TGCGCCAGCAGCAGGACTAGCGGGAGGCAAGAGACCCAGTACTTC. This codes for CASSRTSGRQETQYF. Full variable domain (rest looked up from reference TRBV5-1 and TRBJ2-5): KAGVTQTPRYLIKTRGQQVTLSCSPISGHRSVSWYQQTPGQGLQFLFEYFSETQRNKGNFPGRFSGRQFSNSRSEMNVSTLELGDSALYLCASSRTSGRQETQYFGPGTRLLVL.

The chain links TRBV19 to TRBJ2-3; 16 positions match TRBD2. This CDR3 comprises 18 residues. V lost 5 bases, J lost 4 bases, and 9 bases stayed unmatched. Germline CDR1 LNHDA, CDR2 SQIVND (reference sequence). DNA for the CDR3: TGTGCCAGTAGTTCCACGGGACTAGCGGGAGGGCATTCAGATACGCAGTATTTT. Translation: CASSSTGLAGGHSDTQYF.

The J gene is TRBJ2-2, the V gene TRBV9; no reliable D call. The CDR3 length is 13 residues. Germline V gene lookup returns CDR1 SGDLS and CDR2 YYNGEE. V dropped 0 bases and J dropped 4 bases, with 4 bases sitting between them. The chain's CDR3 is CASSVVSTGELFF. For the CDR3, the DNA is TGTGCCAGCAGCGTAGTTAGCACCGGGGAGCTGTTTTTT.

This chain links TRBV16 with TRBJ2-1; D is possibly TRBD1 (5 bases). The V gene lost 0 bases and the J gene lost 6 bases, with 12 bases spanning the gap. Germline CDR1 reads KGHSY; CDR2 reads FQNENV. CDR3 length equals 15 residues. CDR3 in amino acids: CASSQSADTRNEQFF. The CDR3 nucleotides read TGTGCCAGCAGCCAATCGGCGGACACCCGCAATGAGCAGTTCTTC.

This clone was seen a few times. This chain links TRBV2 with TRBJ2-3, with 7 bases that match TRBD2. V lost 7 bases and J lost 5; bases outside the gene matches: 12. Germline CDR1 SNHLY, CDR2 FYNNEI. This CDR3 is built from 15 residues. Here the CDR3 reads CASMDERGVGDTQYF. In DNA form, the CDR3 reads TGTGCCAGCATGGACGAGCGGGGAGTTGGAGATACGCAGTATTTT.

V gene TRBV24-1 combines with J gene TRBJ2-3, with a weak D call TRBD2 (5 bases). Germline loops: CDR1 KGHDR, CDR2 SFDVKD. The CDR3 is made up of 18 amino acids. Trimming pared 4 bases from V and 5 bases from J, leaving 24 bases between. The DNA for the CDR3 is TGTGCCACCAGTGAGGCCGGGATGACTTTTAAGGAGGTAGATACGCAGTATTTT. This gives the protein CATSEAGMTFKEVDTQYF.

V and J are TRBV5-4 and TRBJ1-4; TRBD1 matches at 7 bases. Per germline, CDR1 SGHNT and CDR2 YYREEE (reference sequence). The CDR3 is 15 amino acids. Trimming removed 4 bases from V and 7 bases from J; junction bases left unmatched: 10. CDR3 sequence reads: CASSLSTGLGEKLFF. CDR3 nucleotides: TGTGCCAGCAGCCTATCGACAGGGTTAGGTGAAAAACTGTTTTTT.

This chain joins TRBV30 and TRBJ2-2; weak D call: TRBD1 (5 bases). V shed 1 base and J shed 6 bases, with 12 bases lying between them. The germline V gene has CDR1 GTSNPN and CDR2 SVGIG (reference sequence). The CDR3 runs 14 residues. CDR3 residues: CAWSGGRIPGELFF. DNA of the CDR3: TGTGCCTGGAGTGGGGGCCGGATTCCCGGGGAGCTGTTTTTT.

This clone was counted only a few times. The rearrangement links TRBV7-2 to TRBJ1-1; 8 nucleotides align to TRBD1. With 2 bases clipped from V and 6 bases from J, the junction kept 8 bases outside the gene matches. CDR3 length: 15 amino acids. Germline assignment: CDR1 SGHTA and CDR2 FQGNSA. CDR3 residues: CASSLFTGGEAEAFF. Written as DNA, the CDR3 is TGTGCCAGCAGCTTATTTACAGGGGGTGAAGCTGAAGCTTTCTTT.

The rearrangement uses TRBV5-1 and TRBJ2-1; 13 nucleotides align to TRBD2. The length of the CDR3 is 14 residues. J was trimmed by 8 bases and V by 4 bases; bases with no gene match: 3. CDR1 and CDR2 (germline): SGHRS, YFSETQ. CDR3 region: CASSRTSGSDEQFF. CDR3 nucleotide sequence: TGCGCCAGCAGCAGGACTAGCGGGAGTGATGAGCAGTTCTTC.

V gene TRBV11-3 combines with J gene TRBJ2-5; 11 nucleotides agree with TRBD2. The CDR3 totals 14 residues. Germline CDR1 reads SGHNT; CDR2 reads YENEEA. The junction had 2 bases not matched to a gene; V was cut back by 4 bases and J by 4 bases. The CDR3 region is CASSSLAGVETQYF. The CDR3 bases are TGTGCCAGCAGCTCACTAGCGGGAGTAGAGACCCAGTACTTC.

The chain employs TRBV5-1 and TRBJ1-3; TRBD1 is a possible D gene (5 bases). V was trimmed by 0 bases and J by 0 bases, leaving 7 bases between them. Germline assignment: CDR1 SGHRS and CDR2 YFSETQ. This CDR3 has 15 residues. The CDR3 reads CASSLGQSSGNTIYF. CDR3 DNA: TGCGCCAGCAGCTTGGGACAGAGCTCTGGAAACACCATATATTTT.

V and J are TRBV11-2 and TRBJ2-3; TRBD1 matches at 7 bases. With 2 bases clipped from V and 2 bases from J, the junction kept 4 bases outside the gene matches. The CDR3 is 15 residues long. CDR1 and CDR2 from the germline V gene are SGHAT and FQNNGV. This CDR3 reads CASSLRQGVTDTQYF. DNA for the CDR3: TGTGCCAGCAGCTTAAGACAGGGTGTCACAGATACGCAGTATTTT.

This chain joins TRBV11-2 and TRBJ2-5, with 10 positions matching TRBD2. The trim removed 4 bases at V and 2 bases at J, leaving 4 bases unmatched. CDR3 size: 15 residues. The germline V gene has CDR1 SGHAT and CDR2 FQNNGV. CDR3 DNA: TGTGCCAGCAGCTCTCCTAGCGGGGGACAAGAGACCCAGTACTTC. As protein: CASSSPSGGQETQYF. The variable domain in full, with the rest retrieved from reference TRBV11-2 and TRBJ2-5, is EAGVAQSPRYKIIEKRQSVAFWCNPISGHATLYWYQQILGQGPKLLIQFQNNGVVDDSQLPKDRFSAERLKGVDSTLKIQPAKLEDSAVYLCASSSPSGGQETQYFGPGTRLLVL.

The rearrangement links TRBV6-1 to TRBJ2-5; no firm D call. This CDR3 is 12 amino acids long. CDR1 is MNHNS and CDR2 is SASEGT in the germline V gene. V dropped 2 bases and J dropped 4 bases, with 5 bases sitting between them. CDR3 bases: TGTGCCAGCAGTGAATTGAGAGAGACCCAGTACTTC. Residues: CASSELRETQYF.

CDR3 protein: CASKDSLYGYTF. The CDR3 coding sequence is TGTGCCAGCAAAGACAGCCTCTATGGCTACACCTTC. V is TRBV28 and J is TRBJ1-2, with a possible D match to TRBD1 (5 bases). The CDR3 runs to 12 residues. The V and J ends lost 7 bases and 4 bases respectively, with 10 bases between them. Germline CDR1 and CDR2: MDHEN and SYDVKM.

The V call is TRBV3-1 (or the pseudogene TRBV3-2), the J call TRBJ1-1; D not certain. This CDR3 has 14 amino acids. Trimming took 1 base from V and 2 from J, leaving 8 bases between them. Germline CDR1 is LGHDT and CDR2 is YNNKEL (reference sequence). The CDR3, as DNA: TGTGCCAGCAGCCAAGTATGGGCCAACACTGAAGCTTTCTTT. It yields the protein CASSQVWANTEAFF.

This clone turned up a few times. The J gene is TRBJ2-7, the V gene TRBV3-1 (or the pseudogene TRBV3-2), with a tentative D call TRBD2 (5 bases). Trimming took off 1 base at V and 6 bases at J, with 7 bases between the two ends. The V gene's germline CDR1 is LGHDT and CDR2 YNNKEL (reference sequence). CDR3 size: 12 residues. The DNA of the CDR3 is TGTGCCAGCAGCCAAGGCAGCGGCGAGCAGTACGTC. It yields the protein CASSQGSGEQYV.

The chain joins TRBV5-1 to TRBJ1-6, with TRBD1 matching 8 bases. CDR1 SGHRS and CDR2 YFSETQ come from the germline V gene. The J segment lost 10 bases and the V segment lost 5 bases, leaving 11 bases of the junction unmatched. The CDR3 runs 15 residues. CDR3 residues: CASRSAQGGYSPLHF. The CDR3 bases are TGCGCCAGCAGATCCGCACAGGGGGGGTACTCACCCCTCCACTTT.

This chain links TRBV24-1 with TRBJ1-5; TRBD1 matches 7 bases. Per germline, CDR1 KGHDR and CDR2 SFDVKD. CDR3 length: 15 amino acids. V shed 4 bases and J 2 bases; nucleotides not matched to a gene: 4. The CDR3 reads CATSDNGQGNQPQHF. CDR3 DNA sequence: TGTGCCACCAGTGACAACGGACAGGGCAATCAGCCCCAGCATTTT.